This is a list of T cell receptor beta chains from one sample in a study of Ad26.COV2.S vaccination and SARS-CoV-2 variants. Only in-frame clones appear in the TCRdb table, and some are missing; sequencing was by immunoSEQ multiplex PCR. The sample consists of roughly 400,000 clones, about 89% of them appearing once. The material was peripheral blood, obtained in a trial of Ad26.COV2.S vaccine versus placebo. Receptors were obtained from a person between 18 and 65 years old who received the Ad26.COV2.S COVID-19 vaccine or a placebo. CDR3s include the opening cysteine and the closing phenylalanine or tryptophan. Fields, in order: CDR3 length, J gene, D gene, V gene, CDR3 protein. The D gene is left open where the match is weak.

length: 14; J: TRBJ2-7; D: .; V: TRBV10-3; CDR3: CAISGSGRTYEQYF
length: 15; J: TRBJ2-2; D: TRBD2; V: TRBV5-1; CDR3: CASSRGGKNTGELFF
length: 12; J: TRBJ2-7; D: .; V: TRBV12-3/TRBV12-4; CDR3: CASSLEGGRGYF
length: 15; J: TRBJ1-5; D: .; V: TRBV21-1; CDR3: CASSMIQGDHQPQHF
length: 18; J: TRBJ2-2; D: .; V: TRBV15; CDR3: CATSRDKSGLRVAGELFF
length: 13; J: TRBJ2-7; D: .; V: TRBV6-5; CDR3: CASSTSHLRGQYF
length: 15; J: TRBJ1-4; D: .; V: TRBV4-1; CDR3: CASSPGPVGDEKLFF
length: 14; J: TRBJ2-7; D: .; V: TRBV5-1; CDR3: CASSLGSGAYEQYF
length: 16; J: TRBJ2-1; D: .; V: TRBV11-2; CDR3: CASSLAQLLQYNEQFF
length: 14; J: TRBJ2-3; D: TRBD1; V: TRBV9; CDR3: CASSGRDRTDTQYF
length: 16; J: TRBJ2-5; D: .; V: TRBV9; CDR3: CASSAGTGTVQETQYF
length: 14; J: TRBJ2-1; D: .; V: TRBV25-1; CDR3: CASSDQGIPNEQFF
length: 15; J: TRBJ2-1; D: .; V: TRBV9; CDR3: CASSVEGSINNEQFF
length: 14; J: TRBJ2-7; D: .; V: TRBV5-8; CDR3: CASSLVGVLHEQYF
length: 14; J: TRBJ1-2; D: .; V: TRBV15; CDR3: CATSRDSQGYGYTF
length: 13; J: TRBJ2-7; D: .; V: TRBV3-1/TRBV3-2; CDR3: CASTQGQAREQYF
length: 13; J: TRBJ2-7; D: .; V: TRBV5-1; CDR3: CASYGGNSYEQYF
length: 16; J: TRBJ2-1; D: .; V: TRBV4-1; CDR3: CASSQDKSSLYNEQFF
length: 13; J: TRBJ2-1; D: .; V: TRBV3-1/TRBV3-2; CDR3: CASSQALDNEQFF
length: 15; J: TRBJ1-5; D: .; V: TRBV11-2; CDR3: CASSLDPYSNQPQHF
length: 11; J: TRBJ1-1; D: .; V: TRBV2; CDR3: CASSGYTEAFF
length: 13; J: TRBJ1-2; D: .; V: TRBV28; CDR3: CASSFRGNYGYTF